Listed below are T cell receptor beta chains from one sample, sequenced in a study of T cells in Graves' hyperthyroidism and ophthalmopathy. Each CDR3 protein gets one entry after TCRdb re-called the multiplex PCR reads with MiXCR. This table holds some 180,000 distinct CDR3 sequences, around 16% found once. The sample consisted of blood. Source of these receptors: a woman between 45 and 60 years old with Graves' hyperthyroidism. Both conserved end residues are part of each CDR3. The order of the fields is CDR3 protein, CDR3 DNA, CDR3 length, V gene, D gene, J gene, clone size. The D gene is left open where the match is weak. For some rows the clone size is stated as once, few or many, or as a class when expanded; others skip it.

CASSYNPGRGRGSNTEAFF,TGTGCCAGCAGTTACAACCCGGGCAGGGGGCGCGGGTCGAACACTGAAGCTTTCTTT,19,TRBV6-1,TRBD1,TRBJ1-1,many
CSVVRAAEAFF,TGCAGCGTTGTAAGGGCGGCCGAAGCTTTCTTT,11,TRBV29-1,-,TRBJ1-1,many
CASSFSGTDYGYTF,TGTGCCAGCAGCTTCTCCGGGACAGACTATGGCTACACCTTC,14,TRBV7-9,TRBD1,TRBJ1-2,few
CASSQGAGQYNSPLHF,TGTGCCAGCAGCCAAGGCGCGGGACAGTATAATTCACCCCTCCACTTT,16,TRBV3-1,TRBD1,TRBJ1-6,many
CASSRPTYEQYF,TGCGCCAGCAGCCGACCCACCTACGAGCAGTACTTC,12,TRBV5-1,-,TRBJ2-7,-
CSGGDWGADTQYF,TGCAGTGGGGGGGACTGGGGGGCAGATACGCAGTATTTT,13,TRBV20-1,-,TRBJ2-3,-
CASMQDSGSYEQYF,TGTGCCAGCATGCAGGACTCAGGCTCCTACGAGCAGTACTTC,14,TRBV6-1,-,TRBJ2-7,many
CASSLMVGHSYEQYF,TGTGCTAGCAGCTTGATGGTGGGACACTCCTACGAGCAGTACTTC,15,TRBV7-7,-,TRBJ2-7,-
CASSHDGGGKETQYF,TGCGCCAGCAGCCACGACGGGGGAGGAAAGGAGACCCAGTACTTC,15,TRBV4-1,-,TRBJ2-5,-
CASSAPNQGLDEKLFF,TGTGCCAGCAGCGCCCCAAACCAGGGCCTAGATGAAAAACTGTTTTTT,16,TRBV9,-,TRBJ1-4,-
CATSDPLAGVYNEQFF,TGTGCCACCAGTGATCCCCTAGCGGGAGTCTACAATGAGCAGTTCTTC,16,TRBV24-1,TRBD2,TRBJ2-1,many
CASSQEGRSINEAFF,TGCGCCAGCAGCCAAGAAGGGAGGTCGATTAATGAAGCTTTCTTT,15,TRBV4-1,-,TRBJ1-1,-
CSVAPGTGEFSGNTIYF,TGCAGCGTCGCCCCCGGGACAGGCGAGTTCTCTGGAAACACCATATATTTT,17,TRBV29-1,TRBD1,TRBJ1-3,-
CASSLGDLRSPLHF,TGTGCCAGCAGCTTGGGGGATCTACGCTCACCCCTCCACTTT,14,TRBV7-9,-,TRBJ1-6,-
CASSQTGQGIAEQFF,TGTGCCAGCAGCCAAACGGGACAGGGAATAGCCGAGCAGTTCTTC,15,TRBV7-2,TRBD1,TRBJ2-1,many
CASRPGGYEQYF,TGTGCCAGCAGGCCCGGGGGCTACGAGCAGTACTTC,12,TRBV11-2,-,TRBJ2-7,many
CASSFQTGIDYGYTF,TGCGCCAGCAGCTTTCAGACAGGGATTGACTATGGCTACACCTTC,15,TRBV5-1,TRBD1,TRBJ1-2,-
CASSQTESGSRYNEQFF,TGTGCCAGCAGCCAAACCGAAAGCGGGAGTAGGTACAATGAGCAGTTCTTC,17,TRBV4-2,TRBD2,TRBJ2-1,many
CSAGTGGYEQYF,TGCAGCGCCGGGACAGGGGGCTACGAGCAGTACTTC,12,TRBV29-1,TRBD1,TRBJ2-7,few
CASSLVAGTANTGELFF,TGTGCCAGCAGCTTAGTGGCCGGGACAGCGAACACCGGGGAGCTGTTTTTT,17,TRBV7-8,TRBD1,TRBJ2-2,many
CASSGLHHTSGRAYEQYF,TGTGCCAGCAGCGGGCTCCACCACACTAGCGGGAGGGCCTACGAGCAGTACTTC,18,TRBV9,TRBD2,TRBJ2-7,-
CASNPRERGMNGYTF,TGTGCCAGCAACCCTCGGGAACGGGGGATGAATGGCTACACCTTC,15,TRBV6-1,-,TRBJ1-2,many
CASSFRTITDTQYF,TGTGCCAGCAGTTTCAGAACGATCACAGATACGCAGTATTTT,14,TRBV27,-,TRBJ2-3,-
CSVELSGDRVIGELFF,TGCAGCGTTGAGCTTAGTGGGGACAGGGTAATCGGGGAGCTGTTTTTT,16,TRBV29-1,TRBD1,TRBJ2-2,-
CASSVGPTHGGDTQYF,TGTGCCAGCAGCGTAGGACCCACGCACGGGGGAGATACGCAGTATTTT,16,TRBV7-3,-,TRBJ2-3,-
CASRGQGKFSSGANVLTF,TGCGCCAGCAGAGGTCAGGGAAAGTTTAGCTCTGGGGCCAACGTCCTGACTTTC,18,TRBV5-1,-,TRBJ2-6,-
CSARDIAGNPYEQYF,TGCAGTGCTAGAGATATAGCGGGCAATCCCTACGAGCAGTACTTC,15,TRBV20-1,TRBD2,TRBJ2-7,few
CASSEGASGRNEQFF,TGTGCCAGCAGTGAGGGGGCTAGCGGGAGAAATGAGCAGTTCTTC,15,TRBV6-1,TRBD2,TRBJ2-1,few
CAWSVLGRDHNEQYF,TGTGCCTGGAGTGTACTGGGTAGGGATCACAACGAGCAGTACTTC,15,TRBV30,-,TRBJ2-7,many
CSVEGVTSRREDLSADTQYF,TGCAGCGTTGAGGGGGTGACTAGCAGGAGGGAGGATTTGAGCGCAGATACGCAGTATTTT,20,TRBV29-1,TRBD2,TRBJ2-3,few
CSAELAKNIQYF,TGCAGCGCGGAGCTAGCCAAAAACATTCAGTACTTC,12,TRBV29-1,-,TRBJ2-4,few
CASSLTSGGQFGELFF,TGCGCCAGCAGCCTCACTAGCGGAGGTCAATTCGGGGAGCTGTTTTTT,16,TRBV5-1,TRBD2,TRBJ2-2,-
CSARPGGRSPYNEQFF,TGCAGTGCCCGCCCCGGCGGGAGGAGTCCCTACAATGAGCAGTTCTTC,16,TRBV20-1,TRBD2,TRBJ2-1,-
CATSIGRRQGVDKAEAFF,TGTGCCACCAGCATAGGACGGAGACAGGGGGTTGATAAGGCTGAAGCTTTCTTT,18,TRBV15,TRBD1,TRBJ1-1,many
CSPWTNYGYTF,TGCAGTCCATGGACTAACTATGGCTACACCTTC,11,TRBV20-1,-,TRBJ1-2,few
CASSPDRGDTGELFF,TGTGCCAGCAGCCCCGACAGGGGAGACACCGGGGAGCTGTTTTTT,15,TRBV11-2,TRBD1,TRBJ2-2,many
CASSPDPYGYTF,TGTGCCAGCAGCCCTGACCCATATGGCTACACCTTC,12,TRBV28,-,TRBJ1-2,many
CSAHSGPNWDEQFF,TGCAGCGCCCATAGCGGACCTAATTGGGATGAGCAGTTCTTC,14,TRBV29-1,-,TRBJ2-1,few
CASSEGTTRLGYTF,TGTGCCAGCAGTGAGGGCACCACAAGATTAGGCTACACCTTC,14,TRBV6-1,-,TRBJ1-2,many
CASSNSGGGQETQYF,TGTGCCAGCAGCAATAGCGGGGGAGGGCAAGAGACCCAGTACTTC,15,TRBV7-9,TRBD2,TRBJ2-5,many
CSSGSDTNTGELFF,TGCAGCTCTGGGTCGGACACGAACACCGGGGAGCTGTTTTTT,14,TRBV29-1,-,TRBJ2-2,-
CASSSNSGANVLTF,TGTGCCAGCAGCTCGAACTCTGGGGCCAACGTCCTGACTTTC,14,TRBV6-1,-,TRBJ2-6,-
CSARRTVVNTEAFF,TGCAGTGCTAGAAGGACGGTTGTGAACACTGAAGCTTTCTTT,14,TRBV20-1,-,TRBJ1-1,many
CASSVDTGAGYEQYF,TGTGCCAGCAGCGTCGACACGGGGGCGGGCTACGAGCAGTACTTC,15,TRBV9,-,TRBJ2-7,many
CASRYSDRIYEQYF,TGTGCCAGCAGGTATTCGGACAGGATCTACGAGCAGTACTTC,14,TRBV28,TRBD1,TRBJ2-7,many
CASSTDRGRGTRFF,TGTGCCAGCAGTACGGACAGGGGGCGAGGAACACGGTTCTTC,14,TRBV2,TRBD1,TRBJ2-1,-
CASSPDGGRNEKLFF,TGTGCCAGCAGTCCGGACGGGGGGAGGAATGAAAAACTGTTTTTT,15,TRBV2,-,TRBJ1-4,-
CASSLGGVGQETQYF,TGTGCCAGCAGCTTGGGGGGCGTGGGTCAAGAGACCCAGTACTTC,15,TRBV11-1,-,TRBJ2-5,-
CSASDGNTGELFF,TGCAGTGCTAGCGACGGGAACACCGGGGAGCTGTTTTTT,13,TRBV20-1,-,TRBJ2-2,-
CAWSQRTDYGYTF,TGTGCCTGGAGCCAGCGGACTGACTATGGCTACACCTTC,13,TRBV30,-,TRBJ1-2,-
CASSYSLLRLNTEAFF,TGTGCCAGCAGTTACTCCCTCCTTAGGCTGAACACTGAAGCTTTCTTT,16,TRBV6-2/TRBV6-3,-,TRBJ1-1,many
CASSLVSVTDSPLHF,TGTGCCAGCAGCTTAGTCTCAGTGACCGATTCACCCCTCCACTTT,15,TRBV11-2,-,TRBJ1-6,many
CASSGRGAYEQYF,TGTGCCAGCAGTGGGCGGGGTGCCTACGAGCAGTACTTC,13,TRBV2,-,TRBJ2-7,many
CASSQLLDSERAAYEQYF,TGTGCCAGCAGCCAATTGTTGGACAGTGAACGAGCGGCTTACGAGCAGTACTTC,18,TRBV16,-,TRBJ2-7,-
CASSSRGPSYNEQFF,TGTGCCAGCTCAAGCAGGGGGCCTTCCTACAATGAGCAGTTCTTC,15,TRBV11-3,TRBD1,TRBJ2-1,many
CASSYEKTRRTDTQYF,TGTGCCAGCAGTTACGAGAAGACTAGACGCACAGATACGCAGTATTTT,16,TRBV6-1,-,TRBJ2-3,many
CASSQGTGRGGEQYF,TGTGCCAGCAGCCAAGGGACGGGACGCGGGGGCGAGCAGTACTTC,15,TRBV7-3,TRBD2,TRBJ2-7,-